This TCR beta chain stems from a study of blood T cell repertoires in COVID-19. Study-wide context: Samples taken during acute and convalescent COVID-19 were collected in the United States, Italy and Spain. Sources were T cells, B-cell-depleted T cells, or PBMCs; the material itself was cDNA or gDNA.

Unmatched junction bases numbered 10, after V lost 3 bases and J lost 7 bases. The CDR3 spans 15 residues. CDR1 and CDR2 (germline): ENHRY, SYGVKD. In the original analysis: Estimates of nucleated cell counts were drawn from the amplification of reference gene primers. Sequencing used immunoSEQ multiplex PCR; TCRdb keeps in-frame clones, though not all of them. V, J and clone size derive from that table, while D and trimming were established from the DNA sequence. The sample gives about 200,000 clones, roughly 94% of which show up once; about 0.76% is in the top ten. Followed longitudinally, the Seattle patients had been enrolled during active infection.

This chain connects TRBV10-3 to TRBJ2-7; 9 bases line up with TRBD1. Sequencing input: peripheral blood. The clonotype originates from a man younger than 40 with COVID-19, enrolled during active disease. This chain's CDR3 is CAISEHLQGAGEQYF. The DNA for the CDR3 is TGTGCCATCAGTGAACACCTACAGGGGGCTGGAGAGCAGTACTTC.